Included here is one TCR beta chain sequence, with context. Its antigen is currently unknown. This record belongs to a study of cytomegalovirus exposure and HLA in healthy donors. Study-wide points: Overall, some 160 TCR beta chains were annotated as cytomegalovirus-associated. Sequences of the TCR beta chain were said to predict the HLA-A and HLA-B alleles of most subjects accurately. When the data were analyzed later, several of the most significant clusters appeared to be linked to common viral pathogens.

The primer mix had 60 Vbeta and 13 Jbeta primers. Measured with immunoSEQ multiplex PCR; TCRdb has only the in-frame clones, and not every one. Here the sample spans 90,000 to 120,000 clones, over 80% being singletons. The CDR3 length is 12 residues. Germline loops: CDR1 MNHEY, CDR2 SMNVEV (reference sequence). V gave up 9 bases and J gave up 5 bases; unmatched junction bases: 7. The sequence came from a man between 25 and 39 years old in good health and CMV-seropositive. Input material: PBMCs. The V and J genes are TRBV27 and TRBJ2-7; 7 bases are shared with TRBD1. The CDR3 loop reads CASEQGNDEQYF. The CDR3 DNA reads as TGTGCCAGTGAACAGGGGAATGACGAGCAGTACTTC.